The sequence of this TCR beta chain was determined in a study of T cells after yellow fever vaccination. The study's findings and limits: The booster response re-showed most primary clones: around 97% CD4, around 90% CD8.

This clonotype was found a few times. Its specificity is unknown. Germline assignment: CDR1 SGHTA and CDR2 FQGNSA. The ends were cut back, 5 bases at V and 5 bases at J, with 12 bases in the middle. The CDR3 sequence is 13 residues long. Making TCR cDNA involved 5'RACE template switching, which added UMIs and a universal primer site. TCRdb used MiXCR to reprocess the 5' RACE reads, holding one entry per CDR3 protein. The table shows hundreds of thousands of distinct CDR3 sequences, with 9% to 15% occurring only once. This specimen consisted of PBMCs, obtained on the day of the yellow fever booster vaccination. The chain is built from TRBV7-2 and TRBJ2-5, with D tentatively TRBD1 (6 bases). The clonotype comes from a man aged 25 to 40 who received the YFV17D yellow fever vaccine. CDR3 sequence: CASSAGGGETQYF. DNA for the CDR3: TGTGCCAGCAGCGCTGGGGGCGGGGAGACCCAGTACTTC.